A single sample is the source of the 2 T cell receptor beta chains below, sequenced in a study of T cell changes during pregnancy in multiple sclerosis. Profiled with immunoSEQ multiplex PCR; TCRdb holds only in-frame clones, not every one. This table holds about 46,000 clones, around nine tenths found once. The sequences come from CD4+ T cells from peripheral blood mononuclear cells, collected in the second trimester of pregnancy. The receptors derive from a female donor in good health, enrolled as a control in a pregnancy study.

This rearrangement joins TRBV4-1 to TRBJ2-1; TRBD2 aligns across 11 bases. Unmatched junction bases numbered 5, after V lost 4 bases and J lost 3 bases. Germline V gives CDR1 MGHRA, CDR2 YSYEKL. The CDR3 is 16 residues long. CDR3 nucleotides: TGCGCCAGCAGCCGCTTAGCGGGGGGGAACTACAATGAGCAGTTCTTC. It is translated as CASSRLAGGNYNEQFF.

CDR3 DNA: TGCGCCACCTCGAGAGACGCCGGGACTAGCGGACCCTACGAGCAGTACTTC. This codes for CATSRDAGTSGPYEQYF. J is TRBJ2-7 and V is TRBV5-1, with 11 positions matching TRBD2. This CDR3 spans 17 amino acids. Per the germline V gene, CDR1 is SGHRS and CDR2 is YFSETQ. V lost 9 bases and J lost 2; bases outside the gene matches: 16.